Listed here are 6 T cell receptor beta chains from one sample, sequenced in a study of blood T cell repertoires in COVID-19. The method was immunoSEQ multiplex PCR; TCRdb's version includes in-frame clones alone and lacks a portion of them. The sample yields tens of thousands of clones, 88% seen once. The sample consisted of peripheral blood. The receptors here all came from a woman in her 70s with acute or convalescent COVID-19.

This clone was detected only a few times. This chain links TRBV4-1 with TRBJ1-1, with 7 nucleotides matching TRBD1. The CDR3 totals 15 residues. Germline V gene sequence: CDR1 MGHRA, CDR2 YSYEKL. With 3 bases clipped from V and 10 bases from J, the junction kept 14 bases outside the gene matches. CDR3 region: CASSHSSGDRERAFF. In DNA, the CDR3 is TGCGCCAGCAGCCACTCAAGCGGAGACAGGGAGAGAGCTTTCTTT.

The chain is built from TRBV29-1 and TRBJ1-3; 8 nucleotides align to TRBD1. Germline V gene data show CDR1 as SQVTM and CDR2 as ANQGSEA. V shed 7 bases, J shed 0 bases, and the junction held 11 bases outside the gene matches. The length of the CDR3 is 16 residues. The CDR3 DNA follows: TGCAGCGGTACTCTAGACAGGGGCGACTCTGGAAACACCATATATTTT. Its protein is CSGTLDRGDSGNTIYF. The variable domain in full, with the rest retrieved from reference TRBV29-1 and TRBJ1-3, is SAVISQKPSRDICQRGTSLTIQCQVDSQVTMMFWYRQQPGQSLTLIATANQGSEATYESGFVIDKFPISRPNLTFSTLTVSNMSPEDSSIYLCSGTLDRGDSGNTIYFGEGSWLTVV.

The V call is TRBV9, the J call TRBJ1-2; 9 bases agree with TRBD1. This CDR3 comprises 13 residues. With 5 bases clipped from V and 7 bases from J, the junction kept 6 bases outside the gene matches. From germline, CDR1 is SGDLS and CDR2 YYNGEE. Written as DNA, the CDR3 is TGTGCCAGCAGTGGTGGACAGGGGCTTGGCTACACCTTC. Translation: CASSGGQGLGYTF.

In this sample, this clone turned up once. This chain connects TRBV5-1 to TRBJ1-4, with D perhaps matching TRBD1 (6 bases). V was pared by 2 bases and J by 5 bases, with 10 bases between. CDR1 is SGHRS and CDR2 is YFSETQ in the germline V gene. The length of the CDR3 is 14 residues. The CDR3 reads CASSLGTQNEKLFF. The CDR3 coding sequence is TGCGCCAGCAGCTTAGGGACACAAAATGAAAAACTGTTTTTT. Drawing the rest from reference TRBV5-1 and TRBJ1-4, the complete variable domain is KAGVTQTPRYLIKTRGQQVTLSCSPISGHRSVSWYQQTPGQGLQFLFEYFSETQRNKGNFPGRFSGRQFSNSRSEMNVSTLELGDSALYLCASSLGTQNEKLFFGSGTQLSVL.

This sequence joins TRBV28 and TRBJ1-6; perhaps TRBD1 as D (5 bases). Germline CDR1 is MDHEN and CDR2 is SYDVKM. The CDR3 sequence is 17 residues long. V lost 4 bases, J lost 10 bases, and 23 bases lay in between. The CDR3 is CASSSIGAGAFDSPLHF. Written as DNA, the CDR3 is TGTGCCAGCAGTTCCATTGGGGCTGGGGCCTTTGACTCACCCCTCCACTTT.

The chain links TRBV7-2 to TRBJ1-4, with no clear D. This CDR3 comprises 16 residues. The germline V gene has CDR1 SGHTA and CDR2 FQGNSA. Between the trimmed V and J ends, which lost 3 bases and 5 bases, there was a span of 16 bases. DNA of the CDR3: TGTGCCAGCAGCTTGAGGATGGCCCTCGGCAATGAAAAACTGTTTTTT. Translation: CASSLRMALGNEKLFF.